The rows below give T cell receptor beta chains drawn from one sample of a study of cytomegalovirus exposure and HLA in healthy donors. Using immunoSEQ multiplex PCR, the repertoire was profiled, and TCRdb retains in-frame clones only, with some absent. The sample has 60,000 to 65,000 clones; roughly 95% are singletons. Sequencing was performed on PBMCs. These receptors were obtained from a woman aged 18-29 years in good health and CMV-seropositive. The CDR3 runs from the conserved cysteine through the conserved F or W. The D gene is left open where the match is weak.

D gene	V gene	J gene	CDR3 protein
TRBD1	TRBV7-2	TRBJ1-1	CASSLAGGAAEAFF
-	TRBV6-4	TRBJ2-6	CASGPTPGAGANVLTF
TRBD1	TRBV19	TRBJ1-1	CASTTGGRGDTEAFF
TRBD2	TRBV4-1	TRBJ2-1	CASSQGLAGDGEQFF
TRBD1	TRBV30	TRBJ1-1	CAWRQGPDTEAFF
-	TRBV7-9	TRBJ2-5	CASSLSGNYQETQYF
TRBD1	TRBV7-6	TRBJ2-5	CASSNDRGPGETQYF
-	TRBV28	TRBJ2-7	CASSLAQVLYEQYF
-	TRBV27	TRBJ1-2	CASSLGAGNYGYTF
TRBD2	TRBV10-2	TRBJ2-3	CAIATSVEADTQYF
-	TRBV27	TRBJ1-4	CASSLTGKANEKLFF
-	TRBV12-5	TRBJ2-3	CASGSGLLRDTQYF
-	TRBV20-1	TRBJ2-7	CSARLYEQYF
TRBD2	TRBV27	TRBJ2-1	CASSPPGTSVYNEQFF
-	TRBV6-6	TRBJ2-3	CASSYFGGPTDTQYF
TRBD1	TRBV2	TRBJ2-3	CASRRTGGFVDTQYF
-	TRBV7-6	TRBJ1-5	CASSLGTGRVGNQPQHF
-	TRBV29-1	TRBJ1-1	CSGARVNTEAFF
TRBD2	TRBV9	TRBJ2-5	CASSVGRGDIYETQYF
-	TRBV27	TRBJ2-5	CASSQLARGETQYF
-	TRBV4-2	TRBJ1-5	CASSQTDQPQHF
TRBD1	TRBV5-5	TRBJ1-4	CASSVRTGDNEKLFF
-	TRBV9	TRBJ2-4	CASSVGRAQNIQYF
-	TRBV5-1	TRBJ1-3	CASSFGRYSGNTIYF
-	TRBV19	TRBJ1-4	CASSIGPGEVEKLFF
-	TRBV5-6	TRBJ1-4	CASSFKGFTGEKLFF
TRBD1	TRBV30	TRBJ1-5	CAWADRLNQPQHF
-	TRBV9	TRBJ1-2	CASSSRGVFGYTF
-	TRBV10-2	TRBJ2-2	CASSDPRRGLDTGELFF
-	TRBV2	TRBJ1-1	CASSERGKSQAFF
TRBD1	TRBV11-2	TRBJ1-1	CASSHLSGTGIEAFF
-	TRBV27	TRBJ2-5	CASSLSQRKQETQYF
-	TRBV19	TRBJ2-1	CASSIVHGSNEQFF